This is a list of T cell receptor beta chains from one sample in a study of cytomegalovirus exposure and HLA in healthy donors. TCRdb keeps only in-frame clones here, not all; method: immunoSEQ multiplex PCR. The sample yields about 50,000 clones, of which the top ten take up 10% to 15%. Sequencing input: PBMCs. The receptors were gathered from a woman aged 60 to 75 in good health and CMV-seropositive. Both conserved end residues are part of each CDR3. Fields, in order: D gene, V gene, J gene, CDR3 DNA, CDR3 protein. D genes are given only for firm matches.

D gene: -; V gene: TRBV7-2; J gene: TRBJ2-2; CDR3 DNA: TGTGCCAGCAGCCCGGGGAGCTTAGCGACCGGGGAGCTGTTTTTT; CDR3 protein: CASSPGSLATGELFF
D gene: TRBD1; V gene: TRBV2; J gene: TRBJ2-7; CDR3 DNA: TGTGCCAGCAGTAACAGGGGGAGGGAGCAGTACTTC; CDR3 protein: CASSNRGREQYF
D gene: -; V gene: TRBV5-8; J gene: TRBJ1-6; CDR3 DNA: TGTGCCAGCGAATGGAGCTCCTATAATTCACCCCTCCACTTT; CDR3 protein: CASEWSSYNSPLHF
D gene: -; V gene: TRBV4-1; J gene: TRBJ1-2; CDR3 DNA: TGCGCCAGCAGCCACGAAACAGGGTCGGACTATGGCTACACCTTC; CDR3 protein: CASSHETGSDYGYTF
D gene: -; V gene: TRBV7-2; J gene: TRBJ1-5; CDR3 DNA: TGTGCCAGCAGCTTAGAACAGTCAGAACGGCCCCAGCATTTT; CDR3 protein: CASSLEQSERPQHF
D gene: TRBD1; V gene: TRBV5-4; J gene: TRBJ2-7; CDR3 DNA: TGTGCCAGCAGCTTACGACAGGGGGGGTCCTACGAGCAGTACTTC; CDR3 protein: CASSLRQGGSYEQYF
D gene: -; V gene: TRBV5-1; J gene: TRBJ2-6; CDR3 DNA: TGCGCCAGCAGCTTGGCCATTGGAGGGGGCGCTGGGGCCAACGTCCTGACTTTC; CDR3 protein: CASSLAIGGGAGANVLTF
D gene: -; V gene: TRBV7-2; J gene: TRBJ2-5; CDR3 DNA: TGTGCCAGCAGCTCCCAAGTTGTCGGAGAGACCCAGTACTTC; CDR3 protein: CASSSQVVGETQYF
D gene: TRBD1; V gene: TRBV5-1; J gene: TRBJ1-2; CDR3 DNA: TGCGCCAGCAGTTCGGGACAGGGGGGCGTGGGCTACACCTTC; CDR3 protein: CASSSGQGGVGYTF
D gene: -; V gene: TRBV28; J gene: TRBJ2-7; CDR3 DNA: TGTGCCAGCAGTTCGCCTGGACAGTCCTCCTACGAGCAGTACTTC; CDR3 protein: CASSSPGQSSYEQYF
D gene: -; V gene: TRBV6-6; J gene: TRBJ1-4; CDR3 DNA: TGTGCCAGCAGAAGGGGGGAGGGTAATGAAAAACTGTTTTTT; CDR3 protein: CASRRGEGNEKLFF
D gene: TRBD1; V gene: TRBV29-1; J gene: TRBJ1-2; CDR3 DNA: TGCAGCGTTGAGGACAGGGGTTATGGCTACACCTTC; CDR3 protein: CSVEDRGYGYTF
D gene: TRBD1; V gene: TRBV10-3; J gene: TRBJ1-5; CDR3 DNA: TGTGCCATCAGGAACCCCGACAGGGGGCCTAGCAATCAGCCCCAGCATTTT; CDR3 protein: CAIRNPDRGPSNQPQHF
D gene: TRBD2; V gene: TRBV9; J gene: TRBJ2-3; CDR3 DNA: TGTGCCAGCAGCGCTCTAGCGGCAGGCACAGATACGCAGTATTTT; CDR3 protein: CASSALAAGTDTQYF
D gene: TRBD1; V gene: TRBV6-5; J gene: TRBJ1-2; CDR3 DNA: TGTGCCAGCAGTTACTCGGGACAGTCCGGCTACACCTTC; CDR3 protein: CASSYSGQSGYTF
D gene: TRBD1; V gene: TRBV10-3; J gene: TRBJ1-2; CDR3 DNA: TGTGCCATCAGTGGAGACAGGGAAGGCTACACCTTC; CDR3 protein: CAISGDREGYTF
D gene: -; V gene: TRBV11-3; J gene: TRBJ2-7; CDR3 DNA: TGTGCCAGCAGCTTAAGCCAGGGCTTTGACAACGAGCAGTACTTC; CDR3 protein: CASSLSQGFDNEQYF
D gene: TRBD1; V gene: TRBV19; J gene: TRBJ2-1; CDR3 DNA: TGTGCCAGTAGTATAGGTGGACAGGGGCTTCTTCCGAGCTCCTACAATGAGCAGTTCTTC; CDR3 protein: CASSIGGQGLLPSSYNEQFF
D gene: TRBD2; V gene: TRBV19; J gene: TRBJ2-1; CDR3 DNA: TGTGCCAGTAGTATAGGGGGACTAGCATACAATGAGCAGTTCTTC; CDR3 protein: CASSIGGLAYNEQFF
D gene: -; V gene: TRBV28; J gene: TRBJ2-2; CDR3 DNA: TGTGCCAGCAGAGTGTTGACCTCCTCCGGGACTGCGAACACCGGGGAGCTGTTTTTT; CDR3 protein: CASRVLTSSGTANTGELFF
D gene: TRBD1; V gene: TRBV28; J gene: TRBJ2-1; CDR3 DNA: TGTGCCAGCATCCTACCGGGACAGGGGATGGAGCAGTTCTTC; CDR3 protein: CASILPGQGMEQFF
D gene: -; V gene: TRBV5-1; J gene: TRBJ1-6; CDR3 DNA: TGCGCCAGCAGCTTGAGGGAGACCACGACGGGTTCACCCCTCCACTTT; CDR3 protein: CASSLRETTTGSPLHF
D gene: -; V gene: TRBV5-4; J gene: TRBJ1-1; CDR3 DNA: TGTGCCAGCAGCTTGATTGCCCGGAGTCCTGAAGCTTTCTTT; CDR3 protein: CASSLIARSPEAFF
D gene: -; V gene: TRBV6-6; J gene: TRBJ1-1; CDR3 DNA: TGTGCCAGCGGGGAGGGTCAGACTGAAGCTTTCTTT; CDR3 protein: CASGEGQTEAFF
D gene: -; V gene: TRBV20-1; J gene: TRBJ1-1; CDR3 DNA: TGCAGTGCTAGGTCGGACACTGAAGCTTTCTTT; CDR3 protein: CSARSDTEAFF
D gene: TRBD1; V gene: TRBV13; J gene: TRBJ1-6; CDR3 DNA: TGTGCCAGCAGCTTTGAACCCCGACAGGGCAGGGGATATAATTCACCCCTCCACTTT; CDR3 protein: CASSFEPRQGRGYNSPLHF
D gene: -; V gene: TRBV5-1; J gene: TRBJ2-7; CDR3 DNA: TGCGCCAGCAGCTTTTCAGGGGCCCACTACGAGCAGTACTTC; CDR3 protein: CASSFSGAHYEQYF
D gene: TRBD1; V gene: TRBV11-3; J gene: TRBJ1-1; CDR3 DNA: TGTGCCAGCAGCGGACAGGGCGGCACTGAAGCTTTCTTT; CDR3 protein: CASSGQGGTEAFF
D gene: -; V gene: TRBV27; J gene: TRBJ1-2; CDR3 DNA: TGTGCCAGCAGTTCCTCCCCTAGGGGATATGGCTACACCTTC; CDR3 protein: CASSSSPRGYGYTF
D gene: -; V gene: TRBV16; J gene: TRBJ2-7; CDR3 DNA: TGTGCCAGCAGCTACACGGGGAGCTACGAGCAGTACTTC; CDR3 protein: CASSYTGSYEQYF
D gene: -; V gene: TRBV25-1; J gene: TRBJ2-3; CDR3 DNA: TGTGCGTCGCAAGGGGGAAACACAGATACGCAGTATTTT; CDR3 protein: CASQGGNTDTQYF
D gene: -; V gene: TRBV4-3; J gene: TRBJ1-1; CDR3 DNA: TGCGCCAGCAGCCAAGATATTGGGAGAGACACTGAAGCTTTCTTT; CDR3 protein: CASSQDIGRDTEAFF
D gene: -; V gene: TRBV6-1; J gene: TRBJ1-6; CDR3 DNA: TGTGCCAGCAGTGAAACTCTCGATAGAACGTCACCCCTACACTTT; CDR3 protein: CASSETLDRTSPLHF
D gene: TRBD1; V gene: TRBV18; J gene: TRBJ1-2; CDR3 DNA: TGTGCCAGCTCAAGGGACAGTAACTATGGCTACACCTTC; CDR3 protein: CASSRDSNYGYTF
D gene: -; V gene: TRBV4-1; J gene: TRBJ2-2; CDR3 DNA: TGCGCCAGCAGCCAAAATTTACAGGGCCTCCAGAGGACCGGGGAGCTGTTTTTT; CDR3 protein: CASSQNLQGLQRTGELFF
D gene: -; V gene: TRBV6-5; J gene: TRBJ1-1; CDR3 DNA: TGTGCCAGCAGCCGGGGGGGGACTGAAGCTTTCTTT; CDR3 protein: CASSRGGTEAFF
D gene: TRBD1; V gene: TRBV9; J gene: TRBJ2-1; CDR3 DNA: TGTGCCAGCAGCCGGGACAGGGGTAATGAGCAGTTCTTC; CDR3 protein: CASSRDRGNEQFF
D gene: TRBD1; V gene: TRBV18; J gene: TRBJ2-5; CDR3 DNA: TGTGCCAGCTCACCGGGACAGGGCCAAGAGACCCAGTACTTC; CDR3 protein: CASSPGQGQETQYF
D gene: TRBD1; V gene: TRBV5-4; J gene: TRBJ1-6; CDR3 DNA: TGTGCCAGCAGCTTGGCGGACAGGGGCAATTCACCCCTCCACTTT; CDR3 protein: CASSLADRGNSPLHF
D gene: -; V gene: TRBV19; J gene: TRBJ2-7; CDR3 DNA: TGTGCCAGTAGCCTTAGCGGCCACTCCTACGAGCAGTACTTC; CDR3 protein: CASSLSGHSYEQYF
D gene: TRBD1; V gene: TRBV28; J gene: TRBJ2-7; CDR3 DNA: TGTGCCAGCAGTCTGGGAGGACAGGGGGCCTACCGCTCCTACGAGCAGTACTTC; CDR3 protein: CASSLGGQGAYRSYEQYF
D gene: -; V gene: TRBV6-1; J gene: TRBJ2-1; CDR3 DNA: TGTGCCAGCAGTGTAGGGGGTTCCTACAATGAGCAGTTCTTC; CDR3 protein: CASSVGGSYNEQFF
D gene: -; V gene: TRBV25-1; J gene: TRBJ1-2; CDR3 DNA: TGTGCCAGCAGTGAAGAGACGGGGGGTGGATATGGCTACACCTTC; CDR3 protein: CASSEETGGGYGYTF
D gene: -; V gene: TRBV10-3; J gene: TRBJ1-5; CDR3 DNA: TGTGCCATCAGCTTGACAGACAATCAGCCCCAGCATTTT; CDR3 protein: CAISLTDNQPQHF
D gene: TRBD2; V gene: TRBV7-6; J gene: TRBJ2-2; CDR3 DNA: TGTGCCAGCAGCGCCTCCACTAGCGGGGGCACCGGGGAGCTGTTTTTT; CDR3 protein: CASSASTSGGTGELFF
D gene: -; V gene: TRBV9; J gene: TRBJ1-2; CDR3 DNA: TGTGCCAGCAGCGTAGGAGCGTCGACATCCCTCGGGGGTGGCTACACCTTC; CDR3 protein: CASSVGASTSLGGGYTF
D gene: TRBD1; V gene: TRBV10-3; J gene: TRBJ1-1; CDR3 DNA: TGTGCCATCAAAGGCTCGGGAGACAGGGGGCTCGGCACTGAAGCTTTCTTT; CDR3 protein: CAIKGSGDRGLGTEAFF
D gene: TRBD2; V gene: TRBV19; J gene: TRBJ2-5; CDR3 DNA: TGTGCCAGTAAGGAGCGGGGGCGTCAAGAGACCCAGTACTTC; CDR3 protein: CASKERGRQETQYF
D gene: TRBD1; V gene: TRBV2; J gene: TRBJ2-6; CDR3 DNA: TGTGCCAGCAGAGGACAGGGGGGCTCTGGGGCCAACGTCCTGACTTTC; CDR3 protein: CASRGQGGSGANVLTF
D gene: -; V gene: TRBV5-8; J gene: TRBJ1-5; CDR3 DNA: TGTGCCAGCAGCCCCCCGTACATCAGCAATCAGCCCCAGCATTTT; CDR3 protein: CASSPPYISNQPQHF